These T cell receptor beta chains were read from a single sample in a study of blood T cell repertoires in COVID-19. Assay used: immunoSEQ multiplex PCR; TCRdb lists only in-frame clones, some missing. The table records about 45,000 clones, over 75% of them present only once. The sequenced material came from peripheral blood. These TCRs come from a woman aged 80 or over with acute or convalescent COVID-19. CDR3s include the opening cysteine and the closing phenylalanine or tryptophan. Fields, in order: CDR3 protein, CDR3 DNA, clone size, J gene, V gene, CDR3 length, D gene. A D gene is named only where the DNA matches it firmly. The size field is filled for only some rows; it gives once, few, many or a size class.

CDR3: CASSTLDSPRNTIYF
DNA: TGTGCCAGTAGTACCTTGGACAGCCCTCGAAACACCATATATTTT
size: NA
J: TRBJ1-3
V: TRBV19
length: 15
D: NA

CDR3: CASSASGTGGGGYTF
DNA: TGCGCCAGCAGCGCCTCCGGGACAGGAGGCGGCGGCTACACCTTC
size: NA
J: TRBJ1-2
V: TRBV5-1
length: 15
D: TRBD1

CDR3: CASSLGTGQHQPQHF
DNA: TGTGCCAGCAGCTTAGGGACAGGCCAACATCAGCCCCAGCATTTT
size: once
J: TRBJ1-5
V: TRBV7-8
length: 15
D: TRBD1

CDR3: CASSSYQQGVRQETQYF
DNA: TGTGCCAGCAGCTCTTACCAACAGGGCGTAAGGCAAGAGACCCAGTACTTC
size: NA
J: TRBJ2-5
V: TRBV7-9
length: 17
D: NA

CDR3: CASSGQGSMGNTEAFF
DNA: TGTGCCAGTAGTGGACAGGGGTCGATGGGAAACACTGAAGCTTTCTTT
size: NA
J: TRBJ1-1
V: TRBV19
length: 16
D: TRBD1

CDR3: CASSLLGYNEQFF
DNA: TGCGCCAGCAGCCTGCTAGGTTACAATGAGCAGTTCTTC
size: NA
J: TRBJ2-1
V: TRBV4-1
length: 13
D: NA

CDR3: CASSPTSGSTDTQYF
DNA: TGTGCCAGCAGTCCTACTAGCGGGAGTACGGATACGCAGTATTTT
size: NA
J: TRBJ2-3
V: TRBV3-1/TRBV3-2
length: 15
D: TRBD2

CDR3: CAWSFPGAGYTF
DNA: TGTGCCTGGAGTTTCCCAGGGGCTGGCTACACCTTC
size: NA
J: TRBJ1-2
V: TRBV30
length: 12
D: NA

CDR3: CASSLGAGGWNEQFF
DNA: TGTGCCAGCAGCTTGGGAGCGGGAGGGTGGAATGAGCAGTTCTTC
size: NA
J: TRBJ2-1
V: TRBV11-2
length: 15
D: TRBD2

CDR3: CASSYRGLDNEQFF
DNA: TGTGCCAGCAGTTATAGGGGACTAGACAATGAGCAGTTCTTC
size: NA
J: TRBJ2-1
V: TRBV6-5
length: 14
D: TRBD2

CDR3: CASGLVLDSGNTIYF
DNA: TGTGCTAGTGGTTTGGTACTAGACTCTGGAAACACCATATATTTT
size: few
J: TRBJ1-3
V: TRBV12-5
length: 15
D: NA

CDR3: CASSPQSASTTGELFF
DNA: TGTGCCAGCTCCCCCCAGAGCGCCTCGACGACCGGGGAGCTGTTTTTT
size: NA
J: TRBJ2-2
V: TRBV18
length: 16
D: NA

CDR3: CASSVGALGGYTEAFF
DNA: TGTGCCAGCAGCGTAGGGGCCTTAGGCGGGTACACTGAAGCTTTCTTT
size: once
J: TRBJ1-1
V: TRBV9
length: 16
D: NA

CDR3: CASSLIEEATQYF
DNA: TGTGCCAGCAGTTTAATCGAGGAGGCGACCCAGTACTTC
size: NA
J: TRBJ2-5
V: TRBV12-3/TRBV12-4
length: 13
D: NA

CDR3: CASSFGQGYGYTF
DNA: TGTGCCAGCAGCTTTGGACAGGGGTATGGCTACACCTTC
size: NA
J: TRBJ1-2
V: TRBV7-9
length: 13
D: TRBD1

CDR3: CASSPPGLAGYNEQFF
DNA: TGCGCCAGCAGCCCCCCCGGACTAGCGGGGTACAATGAGCAGTTCTTC
size: NA
J: TRBJ2-1
V: TRBV5-1
length: 16
D: TRBD2

CDR3: CAISDYRSEPLHF
DNA: TGTGCCATCAGTGATTACAGGAGTGAGCCCCTCCACTTT
size: NA
J: TRBJ1-6
V: TRBV10-3
length: 13
D: NA

CDR3: CASSSSGTTDEQYF
DNA: TGTGCCAGTAGCAGTAGCGGAACCACGGACGAGCAGTACTTC
size: NA
J: TRBJ2-7
V: TRBV19
length: 14
D: NA

CDR3: CASSSPGTSNEQYF
DNA: TGTGCCAGCAGCTCCCCCGGGACTAGTAACGAGCAGTACTTC
size: NA
J: TRBJ2-7
V: TRBV7-8
length: 14
D: TRBD2

CDR3: CASSYSLAVSYTQYF
DNA: TGTGCCAGCAGTTATAGTCTAGCGGTCTCATATACGCAGTATTTT
size: NA
J: TRBJ2-3
V: TRBV6-5
length: 15
D: TRBD2

CDR3: CASKVSGGGAYEQYF
DNA: TGTGCCAGCAAAGTTAGCGGTGGCGGGGCCTACGAGCAGTACTTC
size: once
J: TRBJ2-7
V: TRBV28
length: 15
D: NA

CDR3: CASSQNRVESYGYTF
DNA: TGTGCCAGCAGCCAAAACAGGGTGGAGAGCTATGGCTACACCTTC
size: NA
J: TRBJ1-2
V: TRBV7-2
length: 15
D: NA

CDR3: CASTPGQGARSAFF
DNA: TGTGCCAGCACCCCGGGACAGGGGGCTCGGAGCGCTTTCTTT
size: NA
J: TRBJ1-1
V: TRBV6-5
length: 14
D: TRBD1

CDR3: CASSEPLSKGNTIYF
DNA: TGTGCCAGCAGTGAACCACTGTCTAAGGGAAACACCATATATTTT
size: NA
J: TRBJ1-3
V: TRBV6-1
length: 15
D: NA

CDR3: CASSSRTGGGEQYF
DNA: TGTGCCAGCAGCTCCCGGACAGGGGGGGGCGAGCAGTACTTC
size: NA
J: TRBJ2-7
V: TRBV11-2
length: 14
D: TRBD1

CDR3: CASRANTEAFF
DNA: TGTGCCAGCAGGGCGAACACTGAAGCTTTCTTT
size: NA
J: TRBJ1-1
V: TRBV11-2
length: 11
D: NA

CDR3: CASSTMTGGDTEAFF
DNA: TGTGCCAGTAGTACGATGACAGGGGGGGACACTGAAGCTTTCTTT
size: NA
J: TRBJ1-1
V: TRBV19
length: 15
D: TRBD1

CDR3: CAWSPGLSGANVLTF
DNA: TGTGCCTGGAGCCCTGGCCTCTCTGGGGCCAACGTCCTGACTTTC
size: NA
J: TRBJ2-6
V: TRBV30
length: 15
D: NA

CDR3: CSVWTSGVVEQYF
DNA: TGCAGCGTATGGACTAGCGGGGTGGTCGAGCAGTACTTC
size: NA
J: TRBJ2-7
V: TRBV29-1
length: 13
D: TRBD2

CDR3: CASSDSGRETQYF
DNA: TGCGCCAGCAGTGATTCGGGAAGAGAGACCCAGTACTTC
size: once
J: TRBJ2-5
V: TRBV10-1
length: 13
D: NA

CDR3: CASSFAGGLYTGELFF
DNA: TGTGCCAGCAGCTTTGCAGGGGGCCTTTACACCGGGGAGCTGTTTTTT
size: NA
J: TRBJ2-2
V: TRBV7-2
length: 16
D: TRBD1

CDR3: CASSYSKYRVEAFF
DNA: TGTGCCAGCAGTTACTCTAAATACAGGGTTGAAGCTTTCTTT
size: NA
J: TRBJ1-1
V: TRBV6-5
length: 14
D: NA

CDR3: CASSLRQDRLSNYGYTF
DNA: TGTGCCAGCTCGCTTCGACAGGATCGGCTGTCTAACTATGGCTACACCTTC
size: NA
J: TRBJ1-2
V: TRBV18
length: 17
D: NA

CDR3: CASSWDTYEQYF
DNA: TGTGCCAGCAGCTGGGACACCTACGAGCAGTACTTC
size: few
J: TRBJ2-7
V: TRBV12-3/TRBV12-4
length: 12
D: NA

CDR3: CAISESIREATSPLHF
DNA: TGTGCCATCAGTGAGTCGATCAGGGAGGCTACTTCACCCCTCCACTTT
size: NA
J: TRBJ1-6
V: TRBV10-3
length: 16
D: NA

CDR3: CATSDSEWGTADGYTF
DNA: TGTGCCACCAGTGATTCCGAATGGGGGACAGCCGATGGCTACACCTTC
size: NA
J: TRBJ1-2
V: TRBV24-1
length: 16
D: TRBD1

CDR3: CASTRGLAGAFGELFF
DNA: TGTGCCAGCACCCGGGGACTAGCGGGAGCCTTCGGGGAGCTGTTTTTT
size: NA
J: TRBJ2-2
V: TRBV5-4
length: 16
D: TRBD2

CDR3: CASAFRGGETQYF
DNA: TGTGCCAGCGCATTCAGGGGCGGAGAGACCCAGTACTTC
size: NA
J: TRBJ2-5
V: TRBV5-4
length: 13
D: NA

CDR3: CASKPHTGTDTQYF
DNA: TGTGCCAGCAAACCCCATACAGGCACAGATACGCAGTATTTT
size: NA
J: TRBJ2-3
V: TRBV14
length: 14
D: NA

CDR3: CASSLDTSYNEQFF
DNA: TGCGCCAGCAGCCTCGACACCAGCTACAATGAGCAGTTCTTC
size: NA
J: TRBJ2-1
V: TRBV5-1
length: 14
D: NA

CDR3: CASSDRAGQPQHF
DNA: TGTGCCAGCAGTGACAGGGCAGGTCAGCCCCAGCATTTT
size: NA
J: TRBJ1-5
V: TRBV25-1
length: 13
D: NA